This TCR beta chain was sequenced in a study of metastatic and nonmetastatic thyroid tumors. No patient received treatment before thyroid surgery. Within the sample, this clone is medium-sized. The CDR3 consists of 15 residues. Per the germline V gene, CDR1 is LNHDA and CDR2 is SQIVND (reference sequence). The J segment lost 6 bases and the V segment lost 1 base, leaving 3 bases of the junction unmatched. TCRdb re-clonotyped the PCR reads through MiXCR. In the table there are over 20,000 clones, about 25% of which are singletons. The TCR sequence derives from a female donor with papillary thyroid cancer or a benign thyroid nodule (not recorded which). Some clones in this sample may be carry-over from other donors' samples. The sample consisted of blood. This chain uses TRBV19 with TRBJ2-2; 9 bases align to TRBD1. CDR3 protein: CASSIGQGGAGELFF. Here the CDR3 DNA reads TGTGCCAGTAGTATAGGACAGGGGGGCGCCGGGGAGCTGTTTTTT.